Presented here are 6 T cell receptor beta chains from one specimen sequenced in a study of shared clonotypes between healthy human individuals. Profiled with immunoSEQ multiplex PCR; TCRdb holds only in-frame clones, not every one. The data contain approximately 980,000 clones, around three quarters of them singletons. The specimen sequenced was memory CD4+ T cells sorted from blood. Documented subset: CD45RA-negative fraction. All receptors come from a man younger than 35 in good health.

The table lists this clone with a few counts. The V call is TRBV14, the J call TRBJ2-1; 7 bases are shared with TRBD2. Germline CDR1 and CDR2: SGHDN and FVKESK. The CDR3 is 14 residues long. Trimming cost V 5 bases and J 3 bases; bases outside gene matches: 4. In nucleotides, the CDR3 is TGTGCCAGCAGCACCCGGACTAGCTACAATGAGCAGTTCTTC. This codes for CASSTRTSYNEQFF.

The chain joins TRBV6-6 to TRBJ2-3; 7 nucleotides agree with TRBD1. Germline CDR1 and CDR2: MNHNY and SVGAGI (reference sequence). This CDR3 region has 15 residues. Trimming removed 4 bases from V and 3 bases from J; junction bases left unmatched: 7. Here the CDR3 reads CASSLGQSWTDTQYF. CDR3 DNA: TGTGCCAGCAGTTTGGGACAGAGCTGGACAGATACGCAGTATTTT.

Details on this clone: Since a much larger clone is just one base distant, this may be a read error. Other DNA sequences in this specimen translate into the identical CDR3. CDR3 loop: CASSESTAYGYTF. The CDR3 nucleotides are TGCGCCAGCAGTGAGTCGACAGCCTATGGCTACACCTTC. The V call is TRBV10-1, the J call TRBJ1-2; D perhaps matches TRBD1 (5 bases). The V gene lost 0 bases and the J gene lost 4 bases, with 6 bases spanning the gap. CDR3 size: 13 residues. CDR1 and CDR2 from the germline V gene are WNHNN and SYGVQD (reference sequence).

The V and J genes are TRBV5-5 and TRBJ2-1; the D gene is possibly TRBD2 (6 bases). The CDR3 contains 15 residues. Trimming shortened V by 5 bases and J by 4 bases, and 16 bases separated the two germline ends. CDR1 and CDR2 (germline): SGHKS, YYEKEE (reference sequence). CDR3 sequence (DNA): TGTGCCAGCAGTCTTGGTCTAGCGAGTTACAATGAGCAGTTCTTC. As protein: CASSLGLASYNEQFF. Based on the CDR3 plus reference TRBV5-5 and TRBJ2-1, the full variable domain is DAGVTQSPTHLIKTRGQQVTLRCSPISGHKSVSWYQQVLGQGPQFIFQYYEKEERGRGNFPDRFSARQFPNYSSELNVNALLLGDSALYLCASSLGLASYNEQFFGPGTRLTVL.

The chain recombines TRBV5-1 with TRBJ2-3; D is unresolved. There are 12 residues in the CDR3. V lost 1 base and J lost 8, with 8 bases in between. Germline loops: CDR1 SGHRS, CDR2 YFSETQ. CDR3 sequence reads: CASSLKGVTQYF. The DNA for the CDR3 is TGCGCCAGCAGCTTGAAAGGTGTTACGCAGTATTTT.

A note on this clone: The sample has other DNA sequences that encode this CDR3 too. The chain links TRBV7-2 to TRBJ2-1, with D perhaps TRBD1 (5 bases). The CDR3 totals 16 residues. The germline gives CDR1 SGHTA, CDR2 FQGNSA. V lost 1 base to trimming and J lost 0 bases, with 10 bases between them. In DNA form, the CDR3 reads TGTGCCAGCAGCTTAGGGGGCCCTAGCTCCTACAATGAGCAGTTCTTC. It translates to CASSLGGPSSYNEQFF.